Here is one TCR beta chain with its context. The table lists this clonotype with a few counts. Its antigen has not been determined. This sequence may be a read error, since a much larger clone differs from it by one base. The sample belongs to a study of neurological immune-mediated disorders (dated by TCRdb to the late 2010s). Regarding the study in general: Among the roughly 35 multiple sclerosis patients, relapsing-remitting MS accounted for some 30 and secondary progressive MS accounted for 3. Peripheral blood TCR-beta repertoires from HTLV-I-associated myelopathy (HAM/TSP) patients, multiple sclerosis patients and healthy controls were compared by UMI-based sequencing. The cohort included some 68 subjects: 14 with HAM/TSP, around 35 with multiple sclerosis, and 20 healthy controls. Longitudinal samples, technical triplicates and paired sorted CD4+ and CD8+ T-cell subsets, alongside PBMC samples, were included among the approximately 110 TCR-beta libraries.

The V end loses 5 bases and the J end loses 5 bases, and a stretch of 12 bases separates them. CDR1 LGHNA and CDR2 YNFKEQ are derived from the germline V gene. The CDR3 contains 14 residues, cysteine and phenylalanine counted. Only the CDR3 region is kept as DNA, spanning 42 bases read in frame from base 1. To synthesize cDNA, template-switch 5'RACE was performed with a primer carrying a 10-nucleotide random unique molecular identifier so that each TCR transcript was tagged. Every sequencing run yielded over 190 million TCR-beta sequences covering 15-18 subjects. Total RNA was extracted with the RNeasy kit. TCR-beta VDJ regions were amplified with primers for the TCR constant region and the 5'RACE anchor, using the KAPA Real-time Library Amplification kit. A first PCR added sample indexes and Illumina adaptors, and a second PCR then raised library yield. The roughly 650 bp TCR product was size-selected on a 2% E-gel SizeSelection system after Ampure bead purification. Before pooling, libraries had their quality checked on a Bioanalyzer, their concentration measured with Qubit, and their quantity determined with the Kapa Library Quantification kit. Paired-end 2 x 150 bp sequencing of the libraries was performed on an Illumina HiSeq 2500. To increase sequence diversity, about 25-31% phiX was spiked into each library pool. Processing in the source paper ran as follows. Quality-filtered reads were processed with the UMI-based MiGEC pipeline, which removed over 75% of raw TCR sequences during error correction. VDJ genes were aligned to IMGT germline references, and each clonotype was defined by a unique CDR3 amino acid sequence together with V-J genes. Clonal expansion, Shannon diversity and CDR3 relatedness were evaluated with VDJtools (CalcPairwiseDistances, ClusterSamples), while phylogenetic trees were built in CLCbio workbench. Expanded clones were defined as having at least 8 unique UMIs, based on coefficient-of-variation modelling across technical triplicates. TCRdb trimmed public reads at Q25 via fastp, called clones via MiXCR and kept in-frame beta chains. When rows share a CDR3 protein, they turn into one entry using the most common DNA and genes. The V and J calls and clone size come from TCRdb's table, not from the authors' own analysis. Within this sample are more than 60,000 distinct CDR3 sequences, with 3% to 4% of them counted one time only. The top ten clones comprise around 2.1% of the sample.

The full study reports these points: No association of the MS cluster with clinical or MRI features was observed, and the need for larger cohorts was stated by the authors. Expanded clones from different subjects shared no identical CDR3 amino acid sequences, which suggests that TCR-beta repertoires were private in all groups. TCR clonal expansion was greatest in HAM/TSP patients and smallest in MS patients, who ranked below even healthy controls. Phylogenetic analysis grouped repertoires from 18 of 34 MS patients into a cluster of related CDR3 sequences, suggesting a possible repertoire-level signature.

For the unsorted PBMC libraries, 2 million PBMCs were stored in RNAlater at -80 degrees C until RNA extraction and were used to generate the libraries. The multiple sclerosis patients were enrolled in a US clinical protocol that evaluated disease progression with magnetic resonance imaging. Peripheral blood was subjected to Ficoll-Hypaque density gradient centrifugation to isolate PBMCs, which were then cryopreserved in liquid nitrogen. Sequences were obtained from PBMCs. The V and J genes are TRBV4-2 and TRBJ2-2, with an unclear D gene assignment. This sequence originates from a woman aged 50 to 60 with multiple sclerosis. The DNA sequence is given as TGTGCCAGCAGCGCACAAAGAGCGACCGGGGAGCTGTTTTTT. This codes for CASSAQRATGELFF.